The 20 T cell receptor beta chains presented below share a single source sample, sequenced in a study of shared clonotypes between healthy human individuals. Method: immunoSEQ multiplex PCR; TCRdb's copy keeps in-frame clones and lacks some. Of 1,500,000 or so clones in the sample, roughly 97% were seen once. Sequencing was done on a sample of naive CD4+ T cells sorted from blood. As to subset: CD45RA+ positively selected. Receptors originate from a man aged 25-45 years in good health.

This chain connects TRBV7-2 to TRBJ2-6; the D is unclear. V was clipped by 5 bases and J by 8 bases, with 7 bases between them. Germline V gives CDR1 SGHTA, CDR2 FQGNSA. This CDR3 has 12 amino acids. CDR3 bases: TGTGCCAGCAGCCCCCCGTCCAACGTCCTGACTTTC. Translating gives CASSPPSNVLTF.

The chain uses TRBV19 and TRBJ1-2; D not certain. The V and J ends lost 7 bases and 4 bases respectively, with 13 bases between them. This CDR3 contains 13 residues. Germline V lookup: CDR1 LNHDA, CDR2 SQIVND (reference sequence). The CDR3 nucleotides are TGTGCCAGTACCCTAACATGGGCCTATGGCTACACCTTC. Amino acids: CASTLTWAYGYTF.

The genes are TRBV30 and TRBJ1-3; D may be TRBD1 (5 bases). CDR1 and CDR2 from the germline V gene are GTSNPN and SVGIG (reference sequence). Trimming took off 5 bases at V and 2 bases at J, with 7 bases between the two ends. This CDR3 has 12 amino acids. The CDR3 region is CAWAQAGNTIYF. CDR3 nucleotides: TGTGCCTGGGCACAGGCTGGAAACACCATATATTTT.

The CDR3 DNA reads as TGTGCCTGGATTCCCACCCTCACAGATACGCAGTATTTT. This sequence encodes CAWIPTLTDTQYF. The V gene is TRBV30, the J gene TRBJ2-3; D unclear. Between the trimmed V and J ends, which lost 4 bases and 2 bases, there was a span of 10 bases. The CDR3 covers 13 residues. Germline CDR1 is GTSNPN and CDR2 is SVGIG (reference sequence).

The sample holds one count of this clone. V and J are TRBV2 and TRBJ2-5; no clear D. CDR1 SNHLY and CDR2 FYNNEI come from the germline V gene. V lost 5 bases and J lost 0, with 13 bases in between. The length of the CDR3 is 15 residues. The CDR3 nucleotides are TGTGCCAGCAGTCTTCCGACTGCCTACCAAGAGACCCAGTACTTC. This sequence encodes CASSLPTAYQETQYF.

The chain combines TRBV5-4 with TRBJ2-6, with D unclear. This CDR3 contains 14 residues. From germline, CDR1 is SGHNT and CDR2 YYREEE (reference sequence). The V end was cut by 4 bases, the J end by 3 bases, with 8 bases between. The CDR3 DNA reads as TGTGCCAGCAGCCTGGCGGATGGGGCCAACGTCCTGACTTTC. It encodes CASSLADGANVLTF.

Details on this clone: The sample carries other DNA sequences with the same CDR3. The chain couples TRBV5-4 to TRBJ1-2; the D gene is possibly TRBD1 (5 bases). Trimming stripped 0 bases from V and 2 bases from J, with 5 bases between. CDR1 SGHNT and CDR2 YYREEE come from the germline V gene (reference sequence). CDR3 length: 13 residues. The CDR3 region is CASSLEGNYGYTF. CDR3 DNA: TGTGCCAGCAGCTTGGAGGGGAACTATGGCTACACCTTC.

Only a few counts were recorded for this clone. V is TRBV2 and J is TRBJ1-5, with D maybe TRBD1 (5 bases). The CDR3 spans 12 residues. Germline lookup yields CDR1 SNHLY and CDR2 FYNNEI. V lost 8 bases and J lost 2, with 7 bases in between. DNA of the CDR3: TGTGCCAGCCAACAGGGCAATCAGCCCCAGCATTTT. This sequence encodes CASQQGNQPQHF.

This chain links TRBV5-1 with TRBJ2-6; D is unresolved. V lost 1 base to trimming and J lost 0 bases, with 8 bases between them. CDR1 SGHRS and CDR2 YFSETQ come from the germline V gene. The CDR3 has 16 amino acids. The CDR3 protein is CASSLRPTSGANVLTF. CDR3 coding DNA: TGCGCCAGCAGCTTGAGGCCGACCTCTGGGGCCAACGTCCTGACTTTC.

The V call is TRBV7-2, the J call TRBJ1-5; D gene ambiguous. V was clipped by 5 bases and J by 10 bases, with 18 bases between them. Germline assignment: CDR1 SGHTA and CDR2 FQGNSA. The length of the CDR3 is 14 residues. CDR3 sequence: CASSPNTNGVPQHF. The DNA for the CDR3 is TGTGCCAGCAGCCCTAATACGAACGGAGTCCCCCAGCATTTT.

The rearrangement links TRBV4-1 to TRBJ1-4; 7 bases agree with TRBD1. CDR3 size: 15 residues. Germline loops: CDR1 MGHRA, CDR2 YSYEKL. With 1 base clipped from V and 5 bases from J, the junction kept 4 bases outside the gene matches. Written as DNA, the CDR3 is TGCGCCAGCAGCCAAGGCCCGACAGGGAATGAAAAACTGTTTTTT. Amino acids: CASSQGPTGNEKLFF.

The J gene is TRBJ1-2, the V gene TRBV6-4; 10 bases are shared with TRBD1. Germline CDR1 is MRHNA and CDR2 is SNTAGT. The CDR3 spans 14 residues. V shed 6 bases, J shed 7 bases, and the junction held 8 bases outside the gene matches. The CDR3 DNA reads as TGTGCCAGCAGCGCCCAGACAGGGGGCGGTGGCTACACCTTC. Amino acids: CASSAQTGGGGYTF.

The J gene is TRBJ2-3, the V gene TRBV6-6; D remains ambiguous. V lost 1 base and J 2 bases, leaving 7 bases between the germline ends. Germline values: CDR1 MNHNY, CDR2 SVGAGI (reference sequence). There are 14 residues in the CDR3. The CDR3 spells CASSYWQDTDTQYF. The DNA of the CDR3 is TGTGCCAGCAGTTACTGGCAAGACACAGATACGCAGTATTTT.

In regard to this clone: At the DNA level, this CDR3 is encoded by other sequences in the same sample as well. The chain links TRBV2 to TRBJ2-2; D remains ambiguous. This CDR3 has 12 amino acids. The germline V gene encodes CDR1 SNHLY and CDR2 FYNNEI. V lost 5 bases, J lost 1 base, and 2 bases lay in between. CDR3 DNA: TGTGCCAGCAGTCTGAACACCGGGGAGCTGTTTTTT. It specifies CASSLNTGELFF.

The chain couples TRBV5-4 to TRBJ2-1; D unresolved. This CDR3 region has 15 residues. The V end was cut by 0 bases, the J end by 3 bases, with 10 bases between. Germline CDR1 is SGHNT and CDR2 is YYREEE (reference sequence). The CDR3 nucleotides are TGTGCCAGCAGCTTGGCCGGGCCGGGCTACAATGAGCAGTTCTTC. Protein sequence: CASSLAGPGYNEQFF.

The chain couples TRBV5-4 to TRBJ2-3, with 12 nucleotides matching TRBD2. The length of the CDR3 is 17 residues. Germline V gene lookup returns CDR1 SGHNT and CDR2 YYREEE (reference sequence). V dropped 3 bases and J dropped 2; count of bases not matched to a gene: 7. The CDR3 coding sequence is TGTGCCAGCAGCTCACCGACTAGCGGGAGTTACACAGATACGCAGTATTTT. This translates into CASSSPTSGSYTDTQYF. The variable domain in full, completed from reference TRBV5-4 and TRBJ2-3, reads ETGVTQSPTHLIKTRGQQVTLRCSSQSGHNTVSWYQQALGQGPQFIFQYYREEENGRGNFPPRFSGLQFPNYSSELNVNALELDDSALYLCASSSPTSGSYTDTQYFGPGTRLTVL.

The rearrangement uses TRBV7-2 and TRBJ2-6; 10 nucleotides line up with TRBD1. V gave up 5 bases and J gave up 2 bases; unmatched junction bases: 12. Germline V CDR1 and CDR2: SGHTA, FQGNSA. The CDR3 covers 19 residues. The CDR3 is CASSGAGTGANTGANVLTF. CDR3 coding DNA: TGTGCCAGCAGCGGAGCCGGGACAGGGGCCAATACTGGGGCCAACGTCCTGACTTTC.

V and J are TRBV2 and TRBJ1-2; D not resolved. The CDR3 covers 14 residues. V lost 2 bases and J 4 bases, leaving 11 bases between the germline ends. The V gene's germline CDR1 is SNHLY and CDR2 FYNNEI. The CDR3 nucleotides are TGTGCCAGCAGTGAATTTCGGGAAGTCTATGGCTACACCTTC. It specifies CASSEFREVYGYTF.

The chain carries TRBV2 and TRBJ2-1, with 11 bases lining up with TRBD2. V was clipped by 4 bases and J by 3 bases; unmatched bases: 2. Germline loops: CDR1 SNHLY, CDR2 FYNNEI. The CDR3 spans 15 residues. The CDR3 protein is CASSGLAGNYNEQFF. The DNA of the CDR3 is TGTGCCAGCAGTGGACTAGCGGGAAACTACAATGAGCAGTTCTTC.

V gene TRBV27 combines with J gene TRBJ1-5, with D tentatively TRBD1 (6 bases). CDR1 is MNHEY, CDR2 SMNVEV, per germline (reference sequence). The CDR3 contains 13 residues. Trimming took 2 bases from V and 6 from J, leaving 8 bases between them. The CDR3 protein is CASSLDRRQPQHF. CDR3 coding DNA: TGTGCCAGCAGTTTAGACAGGCGTCAGCCCCAGCATTTT.